Described below is a single TCR beta chain sequence and its context. V was pared by 3 bases and J by 2 bases, with 6 bases of the junction left unmatched. CDR1 is LGHNA, CDR2 YSLEER, per germline. The CDR3 is made up of 17 amino acids. This sample stems from a study of technical replicates of blood from four donors. Clones were sequenced by immunoSEQ multiplex PCR, and TCRdb holds only the in-frame ones, with some missing. This table holds around 67,000 clones, approximately 86% found once. The specimen sequenced was PBMCs. The chain links TRBV4-3 to TRBJ2-1, with TRBD2 matching over 11 bases. The source of this sequence is a human donor in good health. Some clones in this sample may be carry-over from other donors' samples. As DNA, the CDR3 is TGCGCCAGCAGCCACTTAATAGCGGGAGGGACCTACAATGAGCAGTTCTTC. This codes for CASSHLIAGGTYNEQFF.